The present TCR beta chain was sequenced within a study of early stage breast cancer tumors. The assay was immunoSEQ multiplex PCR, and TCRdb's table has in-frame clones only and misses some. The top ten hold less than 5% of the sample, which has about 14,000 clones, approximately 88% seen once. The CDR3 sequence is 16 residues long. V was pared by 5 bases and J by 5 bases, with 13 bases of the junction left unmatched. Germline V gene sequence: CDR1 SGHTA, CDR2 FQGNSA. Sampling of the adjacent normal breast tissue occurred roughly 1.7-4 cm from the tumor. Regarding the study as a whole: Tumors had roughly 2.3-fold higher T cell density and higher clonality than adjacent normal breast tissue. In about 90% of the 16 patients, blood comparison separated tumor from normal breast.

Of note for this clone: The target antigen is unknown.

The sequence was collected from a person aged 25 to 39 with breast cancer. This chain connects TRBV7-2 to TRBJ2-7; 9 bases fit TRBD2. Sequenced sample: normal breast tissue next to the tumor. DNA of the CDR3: TGTGCCAGCAGCCCCATGACAGCGGGAGGACCCCACGAGCAGTACTTC. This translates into CASSPMTAGGPHEQYF.